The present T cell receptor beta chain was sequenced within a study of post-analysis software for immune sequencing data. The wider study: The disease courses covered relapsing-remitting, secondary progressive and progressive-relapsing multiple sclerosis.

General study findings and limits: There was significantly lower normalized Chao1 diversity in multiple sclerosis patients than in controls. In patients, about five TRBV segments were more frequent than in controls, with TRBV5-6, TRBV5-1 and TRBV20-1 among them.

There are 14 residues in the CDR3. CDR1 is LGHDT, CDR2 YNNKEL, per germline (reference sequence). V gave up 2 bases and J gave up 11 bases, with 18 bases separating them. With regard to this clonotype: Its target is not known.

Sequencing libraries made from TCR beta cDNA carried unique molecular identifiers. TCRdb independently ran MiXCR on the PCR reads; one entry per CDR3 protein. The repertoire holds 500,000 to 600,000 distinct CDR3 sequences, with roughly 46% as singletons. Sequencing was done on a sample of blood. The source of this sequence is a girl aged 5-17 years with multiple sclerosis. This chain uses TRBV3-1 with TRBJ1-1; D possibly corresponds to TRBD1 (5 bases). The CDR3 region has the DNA TGTGCCAGCAGCCAAATTGCAACTACCCACAGGGCTTTCTTT. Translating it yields CASSQIATTHRAFF.